This T cell receptor (beta chain) was profiled in a study of blood T cell repertoires in COVID-19. About the research overall: The analysed material was cDNA or gDNA that came from T cells, B-cell-depleted T cells, or PBMCs.

Germline V lookup: CDR1 SGHNT, CDR2 YENEEA. Unmatched junction bases numbered 6, after V lost 2 bases and J lost 8 bases. CDR3 length: 15 residues. Original data processing: Amplifying reference gene primers gave estimates of nucleated cell counts. The protocol was immunoSEQ multiplex PCR, while the TCRdb copy is restricted to in-frame clones and leaves out a portion. V and J calls and clone size come straight from that table; D and trimming were deduced from the DNA. The sample lists under 200,000 clones, 85% to 90% seen once, with around 0.5% in the top ten. Specimen: peripheral blood. The chain links TRBV11-3 to TRBJ2-1; 10 bases align to TRBD2. The TCR was taken from a man aged 55 to 70 with COVID-19, enrolled during active disease. CDR3 sequence: CASSLKGLANDEQFF. CDR3 bases: TGTGCCAGCAGCTTAAAGGGACTAGCGAACGATGAGCAGTTCTTC.